Described below is a single T cell receptor beta chain sequence and its context. As yet, its antigen is unknown. The record originates from a study of identical twins. Through template switching, a universal primer site was introduced, and the cDNA contained unique molecular identifiers. TCRdb redid the calling of the 5' RACE reads with MiXCR, one entry per CDR3 protein. The sample lists roughly 240,000 distinct CDR3 sequences, approximately 7.3% occurring once. The germline V gene has CDR1 SGHVS and CDR2 FQNEAQ. The CDR3 has 14 residues. The V end lost 3 bases, the J end lost 4 bases, and 9 bases lay between the germline ends. Whole-study findings and limits: Out-of-frame beta chain sequences displayed weaker excess sharing between twins. These conclusions were based on statistical analysis (cross-sectional, not following the same donors).

Another study also made use of these data, one on yellow fever vaccine responses in identical twins.

Sequencing was performed on CD8+ T cells sorted from blood. This clonotype was sampled from a woman in her late teens or twenties in good health. The chain combines TRBV7-8 with TRBJ2-2, with no clear D. Written as DNA, the CDR3 is TGTGCCAGCAGCTTGAAGGGCAGCACCGGGGAGCTGTTTTTT. Its translation is CASSLKGSTGELFF.